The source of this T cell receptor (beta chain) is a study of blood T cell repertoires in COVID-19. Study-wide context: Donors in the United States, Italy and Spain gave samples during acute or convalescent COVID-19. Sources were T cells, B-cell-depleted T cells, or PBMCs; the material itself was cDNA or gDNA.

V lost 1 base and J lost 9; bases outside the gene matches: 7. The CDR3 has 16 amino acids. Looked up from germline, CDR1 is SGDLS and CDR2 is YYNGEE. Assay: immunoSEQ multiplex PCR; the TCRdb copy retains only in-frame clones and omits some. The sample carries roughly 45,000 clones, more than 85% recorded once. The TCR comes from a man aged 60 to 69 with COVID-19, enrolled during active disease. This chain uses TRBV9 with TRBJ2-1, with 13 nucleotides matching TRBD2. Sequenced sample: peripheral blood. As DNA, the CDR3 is TGTGCCAGCAGCGTATACAAACTAGCGGGAGGGAGTGAGCAGTTCTTC. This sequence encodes CASSVYKLAGGSEQFF.